This T cell receptor beta chain originates from a study of blood T cell repertoires in COVID-19. The assay was immunoSEQ multiplex PCR, and TCRdb's table has in-frame clones only and misses some. The sample records about 130,000 clones, 85% being singletons. The length of the CDR3 is 16 residues. Germline trimming cut 4 bases from V and 9 bases from J; bases unmatched to any gene: 17. The germline CDR1 and CDR2 sequences are SGHRS and YFSETQ. The V gene is TRBV5-1, the J gene TRBJ2-5; 8 bases are shared with TRBD1. The sequenced sample consisted of peripheral blood. The receptor was isolated from a man older than 75 with active or convalescent COVID-19. CDR3 DNA sequence: TGCGCCAGCAGCAGGGGGACAGGTACGGGTCAGATCGCCCAGTACTTC. It specifies CASSRGTGTGQIAQYF.